The 28 T cell receptor beta chains below come from one sample, sequenced in a study of cytomegalovirus exposure and HLA in healthy donors. The PCR employed 60 Vbeta primers together with 13 Jbeta primers. Method: immunoSEQ multiplex PCR; TCRdb's copy keeps in-frame clones and lacks some. This repertoire shows tens of thousands of clones, roughly 70% found once; its top ten account for under 6.5%. Sequenced material: PBMCs. These receptor sequences come from a man aged 45-65 years in good health and CMV-seronegative.

J is TRBJ1-5 and V is TRBV6-1; 8 bases line up with TRBD1. V was pared by 4 bases and J by 3 bases, with 5 bases of the junction left unmatched. The germline V gene encodes CDR1 MNHNS and CDR2 SASEGT. The CDR3 is 15 residues long. The CDR3 nucleotides are TGTGCCAGCAGTGCCCCGACAGGGGCCAATCAGCCCCAGCATTTT. This translates into CASSAPTGANQPQHF.

This chain connects TRBV30 to TRBJ1-3, with D possibly being TRBD1 (6 bases). The CDR3 covers 16 residues. V lost 4 bases, J lost 0 bases, and 16 bases lay in between. The germline V gene encodes CDR1 GTSNPN and CDR2 SVGIG (reference sequence). This chain's CDR3 is CAWIAIQGSSGNTIYF. The CDR3 DNA sequence: TGTGCCTGGATCGCGATCCAGGGGAGCTCTGGAAACACCATATATTTT.

This clone was seen just once. This rearrangement joins TRBV18 to TRBJ2-3; no reliable D call. Germline CDR1 and CDR2: KGHSH and LQKENI. The CDR3 has 12 residues. V was shortened by 2 bases and J by 4 bases, with 4 bases between the two germline ends. The CDR3 DNA reads as TGTGCCAGCTCACCATCAGCAGATACGCAGTATTTT. Its translation is CASSPSADTQYF.

The gene calls are TRBV5-1 and TRBJ1-1, with 8 bases identical to TRBD1. J lost 5 bases, V lost 3 bases, and 9 bases had no gene match. The germline V gene encodes CDR1 SGHRS and CDR2 YFSETQ. This CDR3 spans 15 amino acids. CDR3 protein: CASSWGQGARTEAFF. The CDR3 nucleotides read TGCGCCAGCAGCTGGGGGCAGGGGGCGAGGACTGAAGCTTTCTTT.

V usage is TRBV29-1 and J usage is TRBJ2-6, with 10 bases lining up with TRBD1. CDR1 and CDR2 (germline): SQVTM, ANQGSEA. The CDR3 is made up of 18 amino acids. V gave up 4 bases and J gave up 0 bases; unmatched junction bases: 9. CDR3 protein: CSVGTRQGAPSGANVLTF. CDR3 DNA sequence: TGCAGCGTTGGGACCAGACAGGGGGCTCCCTCTGGGGCCAACGTCCTGACTTTC.

This clone was found a few times. The CDR3: CASSSNTRYGAGELFF. As DNA, the CDR3 is TGTGCCAGCAGCTCCAACACTAGGTACGGCGCCGGGGAGCTGTTTTTT. The chain employs TRBV5-6 and TRBJ2-2, with a weak D call TRBD2 (5 bases). This CDR3 has 16 residues. Germline CDR1 reads SGHDT; CDR2 reads YYEEEE. The V gene lost 3 bases and the J gene lost 6 bases, with 18 bases spanning the gap.

V and J are TRBV7-2 and TRBJ2-3; the match to TRBD2 covers 11 bases. After removal of 5 bases from V and 3 bases from J, the junction contained 13 bases not matched to a gene. The CDR3 is made up of 18 amino acids. From germline, CDR1 is SGHTA and CDR2 FQGNSA. CDR3 protein: CASSHSGLAGSPTDTQYF. For the CDR3, the DNA is TGTGCCAGCAGCCACAGCGGACTAGCGGGTTCACCGACAGATACGCAGTATTTT.

J is TRBJ2-3 and V is TRBV5-8, with D uncertain. This CDR3 comprises 15 residues. The V end lost 0 bases, the J end lost 2 bases, and 10 bases lay between the germline ends. CDR1 is SGHTS, CDR2 YDEGEE, per germline. CDR3 region: CASSLGHSSTDTQYF. The CDR3 DNA sequence: TGTGCCAGCAGCTTGGGACACAGTTCCACAGATACGCAGTATTTT.

This chain connects TRBV9 to TRBJ2-3; perhaps TRBD1 as D (5 bases). The CDR3 extends over 16 amino acids. The germline V gene encodes CDR1 SGDLS and CDR2 YYNGEE. V lost 3 bases and J 3 bases, leaving 17 bases between the germline ends. CDR3 coding DNA: TGTGCCAGCAGCGCCCCCCCCGACAGTTGGACAGATACGCAGTATTTT. It codes for CASSAPPDSWTDTQYF.

The chain links TRBV27 to TRBJ2-5; maybe TRBD1 (6 bases). The CDR3 has 11 residues. V lost 3 bases to trimming and J lost 9 bases, with 8 bases between them. The germline CDR1 and CDR2 sequences are MNHEY and SMNVEV (reference sequence). In nucleotides, the CDR3 is TGTGCCAGCAGTTTTAAGGGGGCCCAGTACTTC. This gives the protein CASSFKGAQYF.

The rearrangement uses TRBV12-5 and TRBJ2-1; 15 bases fit TRBD2. Germline-derived CDR1 and CDR2 are LGHNT and FRNRAP. The CDR3 spans 16 residues. The V and J ends lost 6 bases and 5 bases, in that order; junction bases with no gene match: 5. The CDR3 DNA is TGTGCTAGTGGCTTCGGACTAGCGGGGGGGCACAATGAGCAGTTCTTC. Translating it yields CASGFGLAGGHNEQFF.

The genes are TRBV5-4 and TRBJ2-2, with no clear D. The CDR3 contains 15 residues. Germline lookup yields CDR1 SGHNT and CDR2 YYREEE (reference sequence). Trimming cost V 0 bases and J 1 base, with 7 bases left between them. The CDR3 bases are TGTGCCAGCAGCTTGGGTATAGAGAACACCGGGGAGCTGTTTTTT. Translated: CASSLGIENTGELFF. The whole variable domain, filled in from reference TRBV5-4 and TRBJ2-2, reads ETGVTQSPTHLIKTRGQQVTLRCSSQSGHNTVSWYQQALGQGPQFIFQYYREEENGRGNFPPRFSGLQFPNYSSELNVNALELDDSALYLCASSLGIENTGELFFGEGSRLTVL.

V gene TRBV7-3 combines with J gene TRBJ2-7, with D possibly TRBD1 on 6 matching bases. This CDR3 region has 15 residues. Deletions cut 2 bases from V and 4 bases from J, with 15 bases between. CDR1 is SGHTA, CDR2 FQGTGA, per germline. The CDR3 DNA sequence: TGTGCCAGCAGCTTAGTGGACAGCCCCGTATACGAGCAGTACTTC. This encodes CASSLVDSPVYEQYF.

The gene calls are TRBV7-9 and TRBJ1-2; a possible D gene is TRBD1 (6 bases). Per germline, CDR1 SEHNR and CDR2 FQNEAQ (reference sequence). The V end was cut by 5 bases, the J end by 4 bases, with 17 bases between. CDR3 length: 15 amino acids. The CDR3 DNA is TGTGCCAGCAGCCCCAGGGACAAAACGGGCTATGGCTACACCTTC. This translates into CASSPRDKTGYGYTF.

This clone was found a few times. The CDR3 here is CASSLSRGGRIDSPLHF. CDR3 in DNA: TGTGCCAGCAGCTTATCACGCGGGGGCCGGATAGATTCACCCCTCCACTTT. This rearrangement joins TRBV7-6 to TRBJ1-6; perhaps TRBD1 as D (6 bases). Per germline, CDR1 SGHVS and CDR2 FNYEAQ. Trimming pared 2 bases from V and 8 bases from J, leaving 19 bases between. The CDR3 covers 17 residues.

The CDR3 spells CASKTSPGNQAFF. In nucleotides, the CDR3 is TGTGCCAGTAAAACGTCCCCAGGGAATCAAGCTTTCTTT. The chain joins TRBV19 to TRBJ1-1, with D perhaps TRBD1 (5 bases). Deletions cut 7 bases from V and 9 bases from J, with 18 bases between. The CDR3 is 13 amino acids. Germline V gene lookup returns CDR1 LNHDA and CDR2 SQIVND (reference sequence).

This clone came up once. The chain uses TRBV7-6 and TRBJ1-2; D is possibly TRBD1 (5 bases). Between the trimmed V and J ends, which lost 5 bases and 8 bases, there was a span of 18 bases. Germline V CDR1 and CDR2: SGHVS, FNYEAQ. CDR3 size: 14 residues. The CDR3 sequence is CASSPGGREVGYTF. The DNA of the CDR3 is TGTGCCAGCAGCCCCGGGGGGAGGGAGGTGGGCTACACCTTC.

V is TRBV18 and J is TRBJ1-1; 9 nucleotides align to TRBD1. V lost 3 bases and J lost 2; bases outside the gene matches: 7. The CDR3 length is 16 residues. From germline, CDR1 is KGHSH and CDR2 LQKENI. The CDR3 is CASSPIQQGANTEAFF. The DNA for the CDR3 is TGTGCCAGCTCACCCATACAACAGGGGGCCAACACTGAAGCTTTCTTT.

V gene TRBV9 combines with J gene TRBJ2-7, with 7 positions matching TRBD1. CDR3 length: 13 amino acids. V dropped 3 bases and J dropped 2; count of bases not matched to a gene: 2. The germline V gene encodes CDR1 SGDLS and CDR2 YYNGEE. The CDR3 nucleotides are TGTGCCAGCAGCGGGGACAGTACCTACGAGCAGTACTTC. This encodes CASSGDSTYEQYF.

V gene TRBV6-1 combines with J gene TRBJ2-1; maybe TRBD2 (6 bases). The CDR3 is 14 residues long. In germline, CDR1 is MNHNS, CDR2 SASEGT. Trimming removed 9 bases at V and 3 bases at J, with 15 bases between. The CDR3 loop is CASSPGLLYNEQFF. The CDR3, as DNA: TGTGCCAGTTCGCCGGGACTGCTCTACAATGAGCAGTTCTTC.

This rearrangement joins TRBV28 to TRBJ1-1; 10 bases line up with TRBD1. CDR1 is MDHEN, CDR2 SYDVKM, per germline. Unmatched junction bases numbered 18, after V lost 7 bases and J lost 4 bases. The CDR3 totals 18 residues. CDR3: CASTLQSTGGDIGTEAFF. The CDR3, as DNA: TGTGCCAGCACCTTACAATCGACAGGGGGCGATATTGGCACTGAAGCTTTCTTT. Based on the CDR3 plus reference TRBV28 and TRBJ1-1, the full variable domain is DVKVTQSSRYLVKRTGEKVFLECVQDMDHENMFWYRQDPGLGLRLIYFSYDVKMKEKGDIPEGYSVSREKKERFSLILESASTNQTSMYLCASTLQSTGGDIGTEAFFGQGTRLTVV.

The gene calls are TRBV7-8 and TRBJ2-7; TRBD1 agrees at 8 bases. CDR1 and CDR2 from the germline V gene are SGHVS and FQNEAQ. V shed 5 bases, J shed 2 bases, and the junction held 8 bases outside the gene matches. The CDR3 has 15 amino acids. Here the CDR3 DNA reads TGTGCCAGCAGCCCCAGGGGGCGAGGGGCCTACGAGCAGTACTTC. As protein: CASSPRGRGAYEQYF.

The rearrangement uses TRBV5-4 and TRBJ2-3; a possible D gene is TRBD1 (7 bases). Trimming removed 3 bases at V and 5 bases at J, with 16 bases between. Germline V gene data show CDR1 as SGHNT and CDR2 as YYREEE (reference sequence). This CDR3 region has 15 residues. CDR3: CASSSRTGGEDTQYF. Here the CDR3 DNA reads TGTGCCAGCAGCTCTAGGACAGGCGGGGAAGATACGCAGTATTTT.

V usage is TRBV6-1 and J usage is TRBJ1-5; a possible D gene is TRBD1 (5 bases). This CDR3 comprises 17 residues. V was clipped by 0 bases and J by 3 bases, with 15 bases between them. CDR1 is MNHNS, CDR2 SASEGT, per germline. Here the CDR3 reads CASSEATQGPLNQPQHF. CDR3 DNA sequence: TGTGCCAGCAGTGAAGCGACTCAGGGCCCCCTCAATCAGCCCCAGCATTTT.

The rearrangement joins TRBV30 to TRBJ1-6; D unclear. Germline values: CDR1 GTSNPN, CDR2 SVGIG (reference sequence). Trimming stripped 3 bases from V and 11 bases from J, with 20 bases between. The CDR3 length is 15 residues. CDR3 sequence: CAWSMLAVPGAPLHF. CDR3 in DNA: TGTGCCTGGAGCATGCTAGCCGTGCCCGGGGCACCCCTCCACTTT.

V gene TRBV9 combines with J gene TRBJ2-5, with 7 bases that match TRBD1. The germline gives CDR1 SGDLS, CDR2 YYNGEE. The V segment lost 3 bases and the J segment 5 bases; nucleotides outside the gene matches: 7. The CDR3 consists of 14 residues. CDR3 nucleotides: TGTGCCAGCAGCGACAGGGGTAAGAGTGAGACCCAGTACTTC. Encoded protein: CASSDRGKSETQYF.

The chain recombines TRBV6-4 with TRBJ2-1; 10 nucleotides align to TRBD2. Germline V CDR1 and CDR2: MRHNA, SNTAGT. The CDR3 has 15 residues. With V trimmed by 3 bases and J by 4 bases, 3 bases remained unmatched. The CDR3 nucleotides read TGTGCCAGCAGTGATGGTAGCGGGGGGTACAATGAGCAGTTCTTC. Amino acids: CASSDGSGGYNEQFF.

The rearrangement joins TRBV5-6 to TRBJ2-1; 7 nucleotides match TRBD1. Trimming cost V 6 bases and J 4 bases; bases outside gene matches: 10. The CDR3 has 15 amino acids. Germline V gene data show CDR1 as SGHDT and CDR2 as YYEEEE. For the CDR3, the DNA is TGTGCCAGCATCAATAAGGGCAGGGGGTACAATGAGCAGTTCTTC. Translated, it gives CASINKGRGYNEQFF.